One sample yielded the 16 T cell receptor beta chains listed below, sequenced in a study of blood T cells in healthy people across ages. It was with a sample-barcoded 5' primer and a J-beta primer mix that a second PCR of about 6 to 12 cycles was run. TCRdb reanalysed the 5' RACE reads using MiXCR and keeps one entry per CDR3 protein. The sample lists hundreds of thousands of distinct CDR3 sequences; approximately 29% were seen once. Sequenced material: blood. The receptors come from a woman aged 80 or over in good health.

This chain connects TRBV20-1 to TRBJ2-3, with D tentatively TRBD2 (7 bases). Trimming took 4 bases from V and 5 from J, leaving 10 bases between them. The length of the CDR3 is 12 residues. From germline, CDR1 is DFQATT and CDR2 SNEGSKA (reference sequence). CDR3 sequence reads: CSAKRGQDTQYF. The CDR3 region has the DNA TGCAGTGCTAAGCGGGGACAAGATACGCAGTATTTT.

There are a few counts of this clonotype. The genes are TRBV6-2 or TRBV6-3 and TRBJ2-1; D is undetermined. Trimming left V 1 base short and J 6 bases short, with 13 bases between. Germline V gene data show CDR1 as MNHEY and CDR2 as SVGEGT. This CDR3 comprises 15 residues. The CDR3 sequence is CASSYLELLRNEQFF. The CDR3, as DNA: TGTGCCAGCAGTTACTTAGAACTCCTGCGCAATGAGCAGTTCTTC.

CDR3 residues: CSASQGYEETQYF. The DNA of the CDR3 is TGCAGTGCTTCTCAGGGGTATGAAGAGACCCAGTACTTC. The chain links TRBV20-1 to TRBJ2-5; possible D gene TRBD1, 6 bases. Deletions cut 5 bases from V and 3 bases from J, with 13 bases between. The germline V gene encodes CDR1 DFQATT and CDR2 SNEGSKA (reference sequence). The length of the CDR3 is 13 residues.

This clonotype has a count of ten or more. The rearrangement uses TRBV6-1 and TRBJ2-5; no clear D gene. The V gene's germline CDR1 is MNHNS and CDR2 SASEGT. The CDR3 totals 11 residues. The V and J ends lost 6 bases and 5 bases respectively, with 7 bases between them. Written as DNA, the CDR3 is TGTGCCAGCAGGAACCGCGAGACCCAGTACTTC. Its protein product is CASRNRETQYF.

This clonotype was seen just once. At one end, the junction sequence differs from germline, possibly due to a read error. The CDR3 spells CASSPNEETLYF. CDR3 sequence (DNA): TGCGCCAGCAGTCCTAACGAAGAGACCCTGTACTTC. This chain connects TRBV6-2 or TRBV6-3 to TRBJ2-7, with D uncertain. Germline CDR1 reads MNHEY; CDR2 reads SVGEGT. The CDR3 runs to 12 residues.

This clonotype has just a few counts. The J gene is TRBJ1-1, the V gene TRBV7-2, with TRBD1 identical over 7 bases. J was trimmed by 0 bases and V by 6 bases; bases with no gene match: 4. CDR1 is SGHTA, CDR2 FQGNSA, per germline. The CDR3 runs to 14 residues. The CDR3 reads CASRGQRLNTEAFF. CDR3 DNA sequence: TGTGCCAGCAGGGGACAGAGATTGAACACTGAAGCTTTCTTT.

The CDR3 region is CASRTTINTGELFF. The CDR3 DNA follows: TGTGCCAGCAGAACGACAATCAACACCGGGGAGCTGTTTTTT. The genes are TRBV6-2 or TRBV6-3 and TRBJ2-2; D remains unclear. V was trimmed by 6 bases and J by 2 bases, leaving 10 bases between them. The germline CDR1 and CDR2 sequences are MNHEY and SVGEGT. This CDR3 contains 14 residues.

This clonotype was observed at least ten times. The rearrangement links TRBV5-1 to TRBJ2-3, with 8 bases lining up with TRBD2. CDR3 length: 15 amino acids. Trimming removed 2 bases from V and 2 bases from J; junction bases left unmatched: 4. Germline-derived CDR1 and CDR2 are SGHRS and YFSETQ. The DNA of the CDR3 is TGCGCCAGCAGCTTAACACTAGCGGTCACAGATACGCAGTATTTT. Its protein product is CASSLTLAVTDTQYF.

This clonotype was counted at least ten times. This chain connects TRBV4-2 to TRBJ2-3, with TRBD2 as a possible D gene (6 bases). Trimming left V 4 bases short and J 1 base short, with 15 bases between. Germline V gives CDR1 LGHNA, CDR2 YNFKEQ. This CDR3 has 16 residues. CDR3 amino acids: CASSPLGDSGTDTQYF. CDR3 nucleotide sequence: TGTGCCAGCAGCCCCCTAGGGGACTCGGGCACAGATACGCAGTATTTT.

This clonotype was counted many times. CDR3 DNA sequence: TGCGCCAGCAGCCGCGATGGGGGATATTACGAGCAGTACTTC. Its protein is CASSRDGGYYEQYF. This rearrangement joins TRBV5-1 to TRBJ2-7; D possibly uses TRBD1 or TRBD2 (5 bases each). The V and J ends lost 4 bases and 4 bases respectively, with 15 bases between them. Germline V gives CDR1 SGHRS, CDR2 YFSETQ. The CDR3 extends over 14 amino acids.

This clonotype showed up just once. CDR3: CASSLSPGAVQPQHF. CDR3 bases: TGTGCCAGCAGCTTAAGTCCGGGCGCGGTACAGCCCCAGCATTTT. The rearrangement links TRBV7-3 to TRBJ1-5; D ambiguous. This CDR3 comprises 15 residues. Germline values: CDR1 SGHTA, CDR2 FQGTGA. V was trimmed by 1 base and J by 7 bases, leaving 14 bases between them.

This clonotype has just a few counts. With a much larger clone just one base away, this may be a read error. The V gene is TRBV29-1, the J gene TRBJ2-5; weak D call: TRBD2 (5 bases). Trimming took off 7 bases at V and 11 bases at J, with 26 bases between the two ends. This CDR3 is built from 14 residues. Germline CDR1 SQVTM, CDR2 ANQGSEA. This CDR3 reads CSAGPGVENNEQYF. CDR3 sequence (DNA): TGCAGCGCCGGACCCGGGGTCGAGAACAATGAGCAGTACTTC.

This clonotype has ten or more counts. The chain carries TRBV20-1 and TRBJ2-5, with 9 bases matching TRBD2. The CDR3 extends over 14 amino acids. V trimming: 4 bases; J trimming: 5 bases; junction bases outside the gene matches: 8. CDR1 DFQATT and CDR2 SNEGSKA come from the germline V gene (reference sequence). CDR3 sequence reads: CSANRAGGRETQYF. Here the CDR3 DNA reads TGCAGTGCTAATAGAGCGGGGGGCAGGGAGACCCAGTACTTC.

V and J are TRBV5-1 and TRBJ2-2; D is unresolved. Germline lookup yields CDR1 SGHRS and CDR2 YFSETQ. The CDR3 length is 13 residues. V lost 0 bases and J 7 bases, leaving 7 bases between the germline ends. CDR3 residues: CASSLATGGELFF. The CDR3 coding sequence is TGCGCCAGCAGCTTGGCCACGGGCGGGGAGCTGTTTTTT.

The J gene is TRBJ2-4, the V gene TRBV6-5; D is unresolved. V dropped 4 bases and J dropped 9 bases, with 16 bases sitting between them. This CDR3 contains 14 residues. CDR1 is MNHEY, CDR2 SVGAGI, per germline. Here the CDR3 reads CASSLSQLDGIQYF. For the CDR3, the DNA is TGTGCCAGCAGTTTGAGTCAGTTGGATGGCATTCAGTACTTC.

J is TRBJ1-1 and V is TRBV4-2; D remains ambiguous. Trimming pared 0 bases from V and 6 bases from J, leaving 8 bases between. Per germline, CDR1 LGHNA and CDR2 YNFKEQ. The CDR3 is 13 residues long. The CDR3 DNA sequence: TGTGCCAGCAGCCAAGAATCTGGCTCTGAAGCTTTCTTT. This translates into CASSQESGSEAFF.